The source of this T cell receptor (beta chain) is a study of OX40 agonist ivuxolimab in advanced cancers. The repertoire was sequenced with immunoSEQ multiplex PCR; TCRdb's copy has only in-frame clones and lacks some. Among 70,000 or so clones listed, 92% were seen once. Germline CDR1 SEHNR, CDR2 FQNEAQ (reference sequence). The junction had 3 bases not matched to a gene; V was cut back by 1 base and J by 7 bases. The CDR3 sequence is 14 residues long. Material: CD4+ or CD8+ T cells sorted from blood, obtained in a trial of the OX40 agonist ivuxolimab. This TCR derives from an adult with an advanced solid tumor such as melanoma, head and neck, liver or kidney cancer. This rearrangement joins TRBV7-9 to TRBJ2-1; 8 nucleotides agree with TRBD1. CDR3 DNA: TGTGCCAGCAGCTTAGGCAGGGGGCTTAATGAGCAGTTCTTC. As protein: CASSLGRGLNEQFF.